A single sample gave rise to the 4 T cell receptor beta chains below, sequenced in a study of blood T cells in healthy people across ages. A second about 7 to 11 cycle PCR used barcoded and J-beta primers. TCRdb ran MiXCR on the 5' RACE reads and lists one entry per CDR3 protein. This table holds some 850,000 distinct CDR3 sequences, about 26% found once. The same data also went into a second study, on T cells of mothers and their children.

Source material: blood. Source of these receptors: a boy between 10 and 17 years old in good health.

CDR3 amino acids: CASSEAVSGRQSPLHF. The CDR3 DNA is TGTGCCAGCAGTGAAGCGGTTTCGGGCAGACAGTCACCCCTCCACTTT. This chain connects TRBV6-1 to TRBJ1-6, with a tentative D call TRBD1 (5 bases). CDR1 and CDR2 (germline): MNHNS, SASEGT. CDR3 size: 16 residues. The V gene lost 0 bases and the J gene lost 10 bases, with 16 bases spanning the gap.

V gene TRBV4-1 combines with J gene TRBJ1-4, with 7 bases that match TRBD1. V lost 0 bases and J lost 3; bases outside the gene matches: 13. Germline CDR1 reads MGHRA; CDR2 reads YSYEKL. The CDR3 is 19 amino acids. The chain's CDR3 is CASSQDLWGAGTANEKLFF. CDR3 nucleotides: TGCGCCAGCAGCCAAGATCTCTGGGGGGCCGGGACAGCTAATGAAAAACTGTTTTTT.

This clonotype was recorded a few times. The chain's CDR3 is CASSYSKGWKSKNIQYF. In DNA form, the CDR3 reads TGTGCCAGCAGTTACTCGAAAGGGTGGAAATCCAAAAACATTCAGTACTTC. The chain employs TRBV6-5 and TRBJ2-4; D not certain. V lost 0 bases, J lost 2 bases, and 14 bases lay in between. The CDR3 length is 17 residues. CDR1 MNHEY and CDR2 SVGAGI come from the germline V gene.

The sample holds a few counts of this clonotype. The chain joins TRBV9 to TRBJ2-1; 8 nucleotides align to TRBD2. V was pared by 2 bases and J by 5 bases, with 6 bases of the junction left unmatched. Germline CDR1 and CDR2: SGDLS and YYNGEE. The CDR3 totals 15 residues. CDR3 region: CASSVSGGGNNEQFF. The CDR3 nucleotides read TGTGCCAGCAGCGTCTCTGGCGGGGGGAACAATGAGCAGTTCTTC.